This is a list of T cell receptor beta chains from one sample in a study of blood T cells in healthy people across ages. Via MiXCR, TCRdb re-called the 5' RACE reads, giving one row per CDR3 protein. The repertoire holds about 670,000 distinct CDR3 sequences, with around 38% as singletons. The sequenced sample consisted of blood. The source is an elderly man in good health. CDR3s include the opening cysteine and the closing phenylalanine or tryptophan. A D gene is named only where the DNA matches it firmly. For some rows the clone size is stated as once, few or many, or as a class when expanded; others skip it.

j_call: TRBJ2-7
d_call: .
v_call: TRBV27
clone_size: once
cdr3_nt: TGTGACAGCAGCCCGGGAGCATTCGAGCAGTACTTC
cdr3_aa: CDSSPGAFEQYF

j_call: TRBJ2-2
d_call: .
v_call: TRBV29-1
clone_size: .
cdr3_nt: TGCAGCGTAGGACCCCAGGCCGGGGAGCTGTTTTTT
cdr3_aa: CSVGPQAGELFF

j_call: TRBJ2-5
d_call: .
v_call: TRBV28
clone_size: many
cdr3_nt: TGTGCCAGCAGCCTACCCTGGACGCAGCAGTACTTC
cdr3_aa: CASSLPWTQQYF

j_call: TRBJ2-7
d_call: TRBD2
v_call: TRBV7-6
clone_size: .
cdr3_nt: TGTGCCAGCAGCTTAATGGGTCGGCTAGCGGCCCAAGGTGGAGGATACGAGCAGTACTTC
cdr3_aa: CASSLMGRLAAQGGGYEQYF

j_call: TRBJ2-5
d_call: TRBD2
v_call: TRBV12-3/TRBV12-4
clone_size: few
cdr3_nt: TGTGCCAGCAGGACTAGCGGGGGGGTTCAAGAGACCCAGTACTTC
cdr3_aa: CASRTSGGVQETQYF

j_call: TRBJ2-1
d_call: TRBD2
v_call: TRBV3-1
clone_size: .
cdr3_nt: TGTGCCAGCAGCGATCGTGGAGGACTAGCGGGAAGTGAGCAGTTCTTC
cdr3_aa: CASSDRGGLAGSEQFF

j_call: TRBJ2-4
d_call: TRBD1
v_call: TRBV7-2
clone_size: .
cdr3_nt: TGTGCCAGCAGCCGATCAGGGGGCGGTTTAGACATTCAGTACTTC
cdr3_aa: CASSRSGGGLDIQYF

j_call: TRBJ2-3
d_call: TRBD2
v_call: TRBV25-1
clone_size: .
cdr3_nt: TGTGCCAGCAGTGATCTTCTAGCGGGAGGGCCCAGTCCCACAGATACGCAGTATTTT
cdr3_aa: CASSDLLAGGPSPTDTQYF

j_call: TRBJ2-7
d_call: .
v_call: TRBV20-1
clone_size: .
cdr3_nt: TGCAGTGCTAGATTGGACACAACCTACGAGCAGTACTTC
cdr3_aa: CSARLDTTYEQYF

j_call: TRBJ2-6
d_call: TRBD1
v_call: TRBV27
clone_size: .
cdr3_nt: TGTGCCAGCAGTCCTCAGGGGGCGAGTGGGGCCAACGTCCTGACTTTC
cdr3_aa: CASSPQGASGANVLTF

j_call: TRBJ1-2
d_call: TRBD1
v_call: TRBV20-1
clone_size: few
cdr3_nt: TGCAGTGCATTGGACAGGGGGCGTAGCTATGGCTACACCTTC
cdr3_aa: CSALDRGRSYGYTF

j_call: TRBJ2-3
d_call: .
v_call: TRBV12-5
clone_size: .
cdr3_nt: TGTGCTAGTGGTTTGGGACTGCTAGAAGGTACGCAGTATTTT
cdr3_aa: CASGLGLLEGTQYF

j_call: TRBJ2-7
d_call: .
v_call: TRBV3-1
clone_size: .
cdr3_nt: TGTGCCAGCAGCCAGTCCCCGGACGGTCGGGACGAGCAGTACTTC
cdr3_aa: CASSQSPDGRDEQYF

j_call: TRBJ2-2
d_call: .
v_call: TRBV7-2
clone_size: .
cdr3_nt: TGTGCCAGCCGGCGGGGGAACACCGGGGAGCTGTTTTTT
cdr3_aa: CASRRGNTGELFF

j_call: TRBJ2-5
d_call: .
v_call: TRBV12-3/TRBV12-4
clone_size: few
cdr3_nt: TGTGCCAGCAGTTTATGGGCAGAAGAGACCCAGTACTTC
cdr3_aa: CASSLWAEETQYF

j_call: TRBJ2-1
d_call: .
v_call: TRBV7-2
clone_size: .
cdr3_nt: TGTGCCAGCAGCTTAGGGCGGGACTCCAATGAGCAGTTCTTC
cdr3_aa: CASSLGRDSNEQFF

j_call: TRBJ2-2
d_call: .
v_call: TRBV11-3
clone_size: .
cdr3_nt: TGTGCCAGCAGCTTAGCCGGGGATCCCCCCGGGGAGCTGTTTTTT
cdr3_aa: CASSLAGDPPGELFF

j_call: TRBJ1-4
d_call: .
v_call: TRBV7-2
clone_size: .
cdr3_nt: TGTGCCAGCAGCTTTAACTTAGGGGGTGGAAAACTGTTTTTT
cdr3_aa: CASSFNLGGGKLFF

j_call: TRBJ2-5
d_call: .
v_call: TRBV4-3
clone_size: .
cdr3_nt: TGCGCCAGCAGCCCTCGGAAGGGGTACCAAGAGACCCAGTACTTC
cdr3_aa: CASSPRKGYQETQYF

j_call: TRBJ2-7
d_call: TRBD2
v_call: TRBV5-1
clone_size: .
cdr3_nt: TGCGCCAGCAATGGGGGGGAGACCTCCTACGAGCAGTACTTC
cdr3_aa: CASNGGETSYEQYF

j_call: TRBJ1-2
d_call: .
v_call: TRBV30
clone_size: .
cdr3_nt: TGTGCCTGGAGTGTAGTCCCAGGTTATGGCTACACCTTC
cdr3_aa: CAWSVVPGYGYTF

j_call: TRBJ1-5
d_call: .
v_call: TRBV24-1
clone_size: .
cdr3_nt: TGTGCCACCAGTGATTCAAGGGGCTTAATCAATCAGCCCCAGCATTTT
cdr3_aa: CATSDSRGLINQPQHF

j_call: TRBJ1-2
d_call: .
v_call: TRBV7-9
clone_size: few
cdr3_nt: TGTGCCAGCAGTCAAGCCAGATGGGTCAATGGCTACACCTTC
cdr3_aa: CASSQARWVNGYTF

j_call: TRBJ1-6
d_call: .
v_call: TRBV6-6
clone_size: .
cdr3_nt: TGTGCCAGCAGTTACACCTCTAGTCCCTATAATTCACCCCTCCACTTT
cdr3_aa: CASSYTSSPYNSPLHF

j_call: TRBJ1-1
d_call: TRBD1
v_call: TRBV28
clone_size: .
cdr3_nt: TGTGCCAGCAAAAGGACAGGGATCAACACTGGAGCTTTCTTT
cdr3_aa: CASKRTGINTGAFF

j_call: TRBJ1-2
d_call: .
v_call: TRBV29-1
clone_size: .
cdr3_nt: TGCAGCGTTGTACTCGTGAATCCATATGGCTACACCTTC
cdr3_aa: CSVVLVNPYGYTF

j_call: TRBJ2-2
d_call: TRBD2
v_call: TRBV5-1
clone_size: .
cdr3_nt: TGCGCCAGCAGCTCAACACCTAGCGGCCAAGACACCGGGGAGCTGTTTTTT
cdr3_aa: CASSSTPSGQDTGELFF

j_call: TRBJ2-7
d_call: .
v_call: TRBV30
clone_size: few
cdr3_nt: TGTGCCTGGAGTCGGGGCCCCGCGGCCTACGAGCAGTACTTC
cdr3_aa: CAWSRGPAAYEQYF

j_call: TRBJ2-7
d_call: .
v_call: TRBV6-1
clone_size: once
cdr3_nt: TGTGCCAGCAGTGAATCAGGACTCTCCTACGAGCAGTACTTC
cdr3_aa: CASSESGLSYEQYF

j_call: TRBJ2-5
d_call: TRBD1
v_call: TRBV4-2
clone_size: few
cdr3_nt: TGTGCCAGCAGCCAAGCAGGTCAGGGGGCTTCTCAAGAGACCCAGTACTTC
cdr3_aa: CASSQAGQGASQETQYF

j_call: TRBJ2-3
d_call: .
v_call: TRBV12-3/TRBV12-4
clone_size: .
cdr3_nt: TGTGCCAGCAGTTTACGTTGGGACAGCACAGATACGCAGTATTTT
cdr3_aa: CASSLRWDSTDTQYF